The subject of this entry is one T cell receptor (beta chain). Its cognate antigen has yet to be identified. From the cysteine up to the phenylalanine, the CDR3 has a length of 13 residues. Only the CDR3 region is kept as DNA, spanning 39 bases read in frame from base 1. According to the germline V gene (reference sequence), CDR1 reads SEHNR and CDR2 reads FQNEAQ. The junction carries 9 bases between V and J, which are trimmed by 3 bases and 4 bases respectively. The receptor library was made with the immunoSEQ multiplex PCR assay. The multiplex PCR relied on a mix of 60 forward primers for TCR Vbeta segments and 13 reverse primers for TCR Jbeta segments. Amplification of the CDR3 region of rearranged TCR beta genes was performed with a multiplex PCR assay on genomic DNA. The Illumina HiSeq System was used to sequence the amplified TCR beta libraries as 87-base-pair reads. The original pipeline was this. A later analysis tallied roughly 80 million unique TCR beta chains across the 650 to 750 repertoires, and some 10 million of those chains were shared by two or more donors. Raw reads were error-corrected and collapsed into unique sequences by a nearest-neighbor algorithm in which closely related sequences were merged to remove PCR and sequencing errors. V, D and J gene segments were assigned by aligning CDR3 sequences to IMGT reference sequences. For a sequence to be retained, a match of at least six nucleotides was required to both a V gene segment and a J gene segment. A rearrangement counted as productive if the CDR3 had no stop codons and remained in frame with V and J, and every other rearrangement counted as non-productive. CDR3 was defined according to IMGT convention as the region running from the second conserved V-encoded cysteine to the conserved J-encoded phenylalanine. Sequences without an unambiguous match to a single V gene segment were excluded from the earlier analysis of several hundred of the donors. In an earlier analysis of a few hundred of the donors, V segments were called functional above 56.7% productive rearrangements and were called segregating when the between-donor standard deviation exceeded 5%. A statistical classification framework was developed to diagnose cytomegalovirus status using the catalog of TCR beta chain sequences. In a later analysis, V and J genes were assigned by comparing TCR nucleotide sequences against IMGT/GENE-DB human TR gene sequences. In a later analysis, CDR3 sequences and most-parsimonious VDJ recombination scenarios were assigned using the TCRdist pipeline. In a later analysis, each TCR beta chain was defined by its CDR3 amino acid sequence together with its V-gene family, and reads without a unique V-gene family were excluded. A later analysis removed several hundred highly shared, low-generation-probability nucleotide sequences to deal with suspected cross-contamination and a sequencing artifact. In a later analysis, a clonal expansion index for each public chain was calculated from normalized within-repertoire ranks of inferred template counts. A later analysis computed generation probabilities with a VDJ recombination model fitted to out-of-frame rearrangements, and checked the results against IGoR. In a later analysis, hypergeometric tests were used to score TCR-TCR, TCR-HLA and TCR-CMV co-occurrence, with a repertoire-size bias correction applied to TCR pairs. To estimate false discovery rates, a later analysis permuted the HLA or CMV assignments 20 times. A later analysis grouped co-occurring TCRs with DBSCAN, adding TCRdist sequence similarity when clustering within HLA-allele-positive subsets. For co-occurrence clustering, repertoires with fewer than 30,000 or more than 120,000 public chains were excluded, along with 5 or 6 repertoires with anomalous nucleotide sharing. Held by TCRdb, this immuneACCESS table contains in-frame sequences only and omits some clones. Under half of the omission traces to an unresolved V gene where checked; the cause of the rest is unknown. The D gene and trimming were derived from the DNA, and the V and J assignments and clone size from that table. The sample's clone listing holds 150,000 to 200,000 clones. The top ten clones comprise 1% to 1.5% of the sample.

The data originate from a study of cytomegalovirus exposure and HLA in healthy donors (dated by TCRdb to the late 2010s). For context, the study as a whole: In an earlier analysis of approximately 500 of the donors, under 300 Gb of sequence data and 90 million to 130 million unique TCR beta sequences from about 180 million T cells were reported. To study patterns of TCR occurrence, a later analysis re-analyzed previously published TCR beta repertoires from several hundred donors and added high-resolution HLA genotyping. In addition to the first cohort of approximately 670 subjects, a separate validation cohort of 130 or so different subjects was used. Because of strong linkage in the cohort, five DR-DQ haplotypes were treated as single units for association and clustering. A later genetic analysis used genome-wide SNP genotypes for 398 of the 666 donors, treating that subset as a discovery cohort. Donor age, sex, ethnicity and CMV serostatus were collected together with the repertoire data. The study aimed to test whether cataloging public T cell receptors could reveal signatures of past pathogen exposure. An early release covering roughly 580 HLA-typed donors comprised about 300 gigabases of sequencing data and 85 million or so unique TCR sequences. Among the roughly 400 genotyped donors, approximately 81% belonged to the genetic ancestry cluster associated with self-reported Caucasian donors. The number of typed donors differed by locus: roughly 629-630 for A, B, C, DRB1 and DQB1; 500 to 550 for DQA1; some 610 for DPA1; and roughly 470 for DPB1. The T cell repertoires of 666 subjects were profiled by immunosequencing and related to cytomegalovirus serostatus. The study combined high-throughput TCR immunosequencing, statistical association of individual TCRs with disease status, and machine learning to predict cytomegalovirus infection status. Across some 400 genotyped donors of the cohort, an average of about 250,000 unique TCR beta nucleotide sequences per donor were sequenced, and 15% to 20% of those sequences were non-productive. HLA typing included class I and class II loci at four-digit resolution. Rather than drawing on any new phenotypic data, the later analysis identified candidate immune exposures from TCR beta sequences and the way those sequences occurred across donors. To decide whether each TCR beta V gene segment behaved as functional or pseudogenic, an earlier analysis of 587 of the donors relied on high-throughput TCR beta sequencing. Every repertoire in the discovery cohort had been generated on one and the same sequencing platform. The paper as a whole reports these results and caveats: Only TCR beta chains were sequenced in this cohort, and the absence of alpha or paired-chain data limited detectable features. Some IMGT-functional V segments, including TRBV6-2 and TRBV6-3, could not be distinguished by the 87-base-pair reads and were therefore excluded. A further reported finding was that TCR beta sequences accurately predicted the HLA-A and HLA-B alleles for most subjects in the first cohort. When HLA alleles, especially DR and DQ, strongly co-occurred, TCR associations were difficult to assign to individual alleles. In an earlier analysis of more than 450 of the donors, most TCR beta V segments were observed in productive rearrangements about 87% or about 30% of the time, broadly matching IMGT annotations. About 17 rarely observed V segments, including chromosome 9 orphons, were excluded from the earlier analysis of almost 600 of the donors because counts were too low. The authors suggested that the approach could potentially be extended to other disease states and immunological phenotypes. The classifier was reported to diagnose cytomegalovirus status with high specificity and sensitivity in both the original and validation cohorts. A later genetic analysis reported fewer N-insertions in productive TCRs among donors in an Asian-associated ancestry cluster than the roughly 690-donor mean. Specific HLA alleles were associated with 15,000 to 20,000 TCR beta sequences at a false discovery rate of 0.05 in a later analysis. The study listed 164 TCR beta chains as associated with cytomegalovirus. According to a later analysis, TCR association rates differed among HLA loci, with DRB1 alleles showing the most associated TCRs and HLA-C alleles showing the fewest. Sequencing depth was assumed to be roughly uniform across donors in the presence/absence analyses, though that assumption may not hold. A later analysis found that most CMV-associated TCR beta chains appeared HLA-restricted, with HLA associations seemingly driven largely by CMV exposure. HLA typing was unavailable for some donors at each locus, so association tests used only the typed subset. The sequencing pipeline was judged likely to have produced a cluster of highly shared sequence variants as a technical artifact. In a later analysis, HLA-associated TCR beta chains were found to be more clonally expanded and to have lower generation probabilities than equally common non-associated chains. CMV serostatus was the only immune exposure information available for the cohort. Most TCR sequences were seen in very few donors, while some public TCRs were found in many individuals. Linkage disequilibrium might explain the correlated functional status among segregating V segments, but an unknown experimental factor could not be ruled out. According to a later analysis, parvovirus B19, influenza, CMV and Epstein-Barr virus appeared linked to several top co-occurrence clusters. In vitro tests confirmed that three of the cytomegalovirus-associated TCR beta chains recognize cytomegalovirus antigens. An association between a missense DCLRE1C variant and V-gene and J-gene trimming of TCR beta chains was found in a later genetic analysis and replicated in an independent cohort.

The cohort was made up of about 610 healthy bone marrow donors. At the time of sampling, every cohort member was nominally healthy, though immune exposures that went unrecorded were likely present. The donor was CMV seronegative and was included in the group of a few hundred seronegative cohort members. Each donor provided a peripheral blood sample, and peripheral blood mononuclear cells were used for TCR beta sequencing. Genomic DNA was extracted from the blood cell samples with the Qiagen DNeasy Blood Extraction Kit. Sequencing was done on a sample of PBMCs. This chain is built from TRBV7-9 and TRBJ1-1; the D gene is possibly TRBD1, with 6 bases matching. The sequence derives from a woman aged 60-75 years in good health and CMV-seronegative. The CDR3 region: CASSLDRTTEAFF. The sequenced DNA is TGTGCCAGCAGCTTGGACAGAACCACTGAAGCTTTCTTT.